This T cell receptor (beta chain) was obtained from a study of blood T cell repertoires in COVID-19. Background on the study: Sources were T cells, B-cell-depleted T cells, or PBMCs; the material itself was cDNA or gDNA.

Germline trimming cut 5 bases from V and 6 bases from J; bases unmatched to any gene: 10. The CDR3 loop spans 16 amino acids. Germline V CDR1 and CDR2: LGHNA, YSLEER. In the original processing: From reference gene primer amplification, estimates of nucleated cell counts were derived. Method: immunoSEQ multiplex PCR; TCRdb's copy keeps in-frame clones and lacks some. V and J calls and clone size are copied from that table; D and trimming were computed from the DNA. Among around 86,000 clones listed, about 90% were seen once. This clonotype was obtained from a human donor with acute or convalescent COVID-19. The donor label of this sample is uncertain. The chain has TRBV4-3 and TRBJ2-2; 9 bases line up with TRBD1. Input material: peripheral blood. DNA for the CDR3: TGCGCCAGCAGCAAAGGGACAGGGATGGGGGCCGGGGAGCTGTTTTTT. This encodes CASSKGTGMGAGELFF.